This record covers a single T cell receptor (beta chain). Its matching antigen is unknown. The sample comes from a study of blood T cells in healthy people across ages. From germline, CDR1 is LNHDA and CDR2 SQIVND (reference sequence). V lost 7 bases to trimming and J lost 2 bases, with 15 bases between them. The CDR3 sequence is 14 residues long. Study-wide points: The CMV status of each donor remained undetermined, and this could have confounded shifts in expanded clonotypes. Using unsorted PBMCs precluded a conclusive naive versus antigen-experienced comparison.

Primers used in a second PCR of roughly 6 to 12 cycles were a sample-barcoded 5' primer and a J-beta primer mix. Unique molecular identifiers of 12 random nucleotides labeled each cDNA. TCRdb re-analysed the 5' RACE reads in MiXCR, keeping a single row per CDR3 protein. The sample lists roughly 1,700,000 distinct CDR3 sequences, over 25% occurring once. The chain links TRBV19 to TRBJ2-7; D assignment may be TRBD1 or TRBD2 (6 bases each). The source of this sequence is a woman aged 25-40 years in good health. The specimen sequenced was blood. CDR3 residues: CASTEGGSTYEQYF. The CDR3 DNA follows: TGTGCCAGTACCGAGGGGGGTTCCACCTACGAGCAGTACTTC. The full variable domain, in which reference TRBV19 and TRBJ2-7 provide the parts outside the CDR3, is DGGITQSPKYLFRKEGQNVTLSCEQNLNHDAMYWYRQDPGQGLRLIYYSQIVNDFQKGDIAEGYSVSREKKESFPLTVTSAQKNPTAFYLCASTEGGSTYEQYFGPGTRLTVT.